Sequencing of this T cell receptor beta chain was carried out in a study of blood T cell repertoires in COVID-19. CDR3 length: 14 residues. CDR1 is WSHSY and CDR2 is SAAADI in the germline V gene. The V and J ends lost 3 bases and 10 bases, in that order; junction bases with no gene match: 4. The data were produced by immunoSEQ multiplex PCR, yet TCRdb's version contains in-frame clones alone and is incomplete. Seen here are under 150,000 clones, more than 65% observed once, and the top ten hold 2% to 2.5%. The sample was peripheral blood. The sequence came from a woman aged 70-85 years with acute or convalescent COVID-19. J is TRBJ1-6 and V is TRBV10-2; TRBD1 matches at 9 bases. DNA for the CDR3: TGCGCCAGCAGTGAATCGGGACAGGGATCACCCCTCCACTTT. The encoded protein is CASSESGQGSPLHF.